These 10 T cell receptor beta chains were sequenced from one sample in a study of blood T cell repertoires in COVID-19. The method was immunoSEQ multiplex PCR; TCRdb's version includes in-frame clones alone and lacks a portion of them. The sample holds about 140,000 clones, nearly 80% seen once. Sample: PBMCs or T cells enriched from blood (not recorded which). The receptors were sampled from a woman aged 50 to 60 who had recovered from COVID-19.

V usage is TRBV19 and J usage is TRBJ2-2; maybe TRBD2 (5 bases). The CDR3 is 15 amino acids. V was clipped by 1 base and J by 8 bases, with 14 bases between them. The germline V gene encodes CDR1 LNHDA and CDR2 SQIVND (reference sequence). Written as DNA, the CDR3 is TGTGCCAGTAGTATAGGTGGACTGAGGATAGGGGAGCTGTTTTTT. Residues: CASSIGGLRIGELFF.

J is TRBJ2-2 and V is TRBV24-1, with 8 nucleotides matching TRBD1. The CDR3 is 15 residues long. V lost 5 bases, J lost 2 bases, and 3 bases stayed unmatched. Germline CDR1 and CDR2: KGHDR and SFDVKD. The CDR3 DNA reads as TGTGCCACCAGTGCGCCAGGGGGCAACACCGGGGAGCTGTTTTTT. As protein: CATSAPGGNTGELFF.

The chain uses TRBV7-9 and TRBJ1-2; TRBD1 aligns across 9 bases. Unmatched junction bases numbered 6, after V lost 5 bases and J lost 8 bases. The CDR3 runs to 13 residues. Germline V gene data show CDR1 as SEHNR and CDR2 as FQNEAQ (reference sequence). CDR3 protein: CASSTDRGRGYTF. CDR3 DNA sequence: TGTGCCAGCAGCACTGACAGGGGGAGAGGCTACACCTTC. Supplemented by reference TRBV7-9 and TRBJ1-2, the full variable domain reads DTGVSQNPRHKITKRGQNVTFRCDPISEHNRLYWYRQTLGQGPEFLTYFQNEAQLEKSRLLSDRFSAERPKGSFSTLEIQRTEQGDSAMYLCASSTDRGRGYTFGSGTRLTVV.

CDR3 coding DNA: TGTGCCAGCAGCCAAGCAGGGGGATTGGCTGAAGCTTTCTTT. Protein product: CASSQAGGLAEAFF. V gene TRBV3-1 (or the pseudogene TRBV3-2) combines with J gene TRBJ1-1; 7 bases are shared with TRBD1. This CDR3 contains 14 residues. Trimming at V came to 1 base and at J to 6 bases, leaving 5 bases not matched to a gene. Germline CDR1 LGHDT, CDR2 YNNKEL (reference sequence).

This rearrangement joins TRBV5-1 to TRBJ2-7; a possible D gene is TRBD2 (6 bases). CDR3 size: 14 residues. Germline V gene data show CDR1 as SGHRS and CDR2 as YFSETQ. Trimming cost V 6 bases and J 5 bases, with 18 bases left between them. CDR3 in amino acids: CASTEGFSTDEQYF. CDR3 DNA: TGCGCCAGCACGGAGGGCTTTTCAACAGACGAGCAGTACTTC.

The chain recombines TRBV29-1 with TRBJ2-1; a weak D match, TRBD2 (6 bases). Trimming took 4 bases from V and 1 from J, leaving 8 bases between them. This CDR3 is built from 13 residues. Germline assignment: CDR1 SQVTM and CDR2 ANQGSEA. CDR3 bases: TGCAGCGTTGCCGGGGGTTCCTACAATGAGCAGTTCTTC. Amino acid sequence: CSVAGGSYNEQFF.

This clone appeared once. J is TRBJ2-5 and V is TRBV11-2; 9 positions agree with TRBD1. The V gene end was trimmed by 3 bases and the J gene end by 7 bases; junction bases not matched to a gene: 3. Germline V lookup: CDR1 SGHAT, CDR2 FQNNGV. CDR3 length: 13 amino acids. The CDR3 nucleotides read TGTGCCAGCAGCTTGGGACAGGGTGGGACCCAGTACTTC. Protein product: CASSLGQGGTQYF.

This rearrangement joins TRBV28 to TRBJ2-7, with 7 bases identical to TRBD1. Trimming cost V 4 bases and J 5 bases; bases outside gene matches: 14. Germline lookup yields CDR1 MDHEN and CDR2 SYDVKM. This CDR3 is 16 amino acids long. Here the CDR3 reads CASSSPAGARGNEQYF. In DNA, the CDR3 is TGTGCCAGCAGTTCCCCCGCAGGGGCCAGGGGGAACGAGCAGTACTTC.

The chain uses TRBV11-3 and TRBJ1-1; possibly TRBD1 for D (6 bases). The CDR3 is 16 amino acids. Trimming stripped 1 base from V and 1 base from J, with 13 bases between. Germline loops: CDR1 SGHNT, CDR2 YENEEA. The CDR3 DNA reads TGTGCCAGCAGCTTAGCCCACCAAGGGGGGAACACTGAAGCTTTCTTT. Encoded protein: CASSLAHQGGNTEAFF.

The chain carries TRBV6-5 and TRBJ2-3, with 9 nucleotides matching TRBD2. Germline V CDR1 and CDR2: MNHEY, SVGAGI. The CDR3 is 15 residues long. V gave up 4 bases and J gave up 4 bases; unmatched junction bases: 6. The CDR3 DNA follows: TGTGCCAGCAGTTGGAGCGGGGGGAGGTCAGATACGCAGTATTTT. Residues: CASSWSGGRSDTQYF.